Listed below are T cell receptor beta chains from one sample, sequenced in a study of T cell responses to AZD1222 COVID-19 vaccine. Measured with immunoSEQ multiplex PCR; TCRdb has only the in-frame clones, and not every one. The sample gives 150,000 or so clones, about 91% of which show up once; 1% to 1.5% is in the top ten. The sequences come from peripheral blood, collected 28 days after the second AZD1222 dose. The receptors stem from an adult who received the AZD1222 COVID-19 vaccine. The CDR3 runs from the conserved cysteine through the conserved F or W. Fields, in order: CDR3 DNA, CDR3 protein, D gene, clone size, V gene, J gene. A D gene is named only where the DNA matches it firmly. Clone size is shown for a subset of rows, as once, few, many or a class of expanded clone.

TGTGCCAGTAGTATCGTGAGCTCCTATAATTCACCCCTCCACTTT	CASSIVSSYNSPLHF	NA	few	TRBV19	TRBJ1-6
TGTGCCAGCAGCTTAGAGAACAGCCCGGGGCCCCAGCATTTT	CASSLENSPGPQHF	NA	once	TRBV7-2	TRBJ1-5
TGTGCCAGCAGCTTGTCGACAGGGTTGGGTACTGAAGCTTTCTTT	CASSLSTGLGTEAFF	TRBD1	NA	TRBV7-2	TRBJ1-1
TGTGCCTGGAGTGTACCGGACAGGGCGTTAAACATTCAGTACTTC	CAWSVPDRALNIQYF	TRBD1	NA	TRBV30	TRBJ2-4
TGTGCCAGCACCACAGGGACTGGAAACACCATATATTTT	CASTTGTGNTIYF	NA	once	TRBV7-2	TRBJ1-3
TGTGCCAGCAGTGACTCGATCGGAGCCGGGGAGCTGTTTTTT	CASSDSIGAGELFF	NA	NA	TRBV6-4	TRBJ2-2
TGTGCCAGCAGCTCAAACAGGGGGAGGAATTCACCCCTCCACTTT	CASSSNRGRNSPLHF	TRBD1	NA	TRBV7-8	TRBJ1-6
TGCGCCAGCAGCTTACCGACTAGTATCTGGGACAATGAGCAGTTCTTC	CASSLPTSIWDNEQFF	NA	NA	TRBV5-1	TRBJ2-1
TGTGCCAGCAGTTTACCACAGGGGCCCCAAGAGACCCAGTACTTC	CASSLPQGPQETQYF	TRBD1	once	TRBV28	TRBJ2-5
TGTGCCAGCACCGCGCAGGATTTTCTGTACGGAAACACCATATATTTT	CASTAQDFLYGNTIYF	NA	NA	TRBV2	TRBJ1-3
TGTGCCAGCAGCTTAGGCCCTCCGGAAACCTACGAGCAGTACTTC	CASSLGPPETYEQYF	NA	NA	TRBV7-2	TRBJ2-7
TGTGCCAGCAGCGTCCCGACAGGGGGGGAGAGCTACACCTTC	CASSVPTGGESYTF	TRBD1	NA	TRBV6-5	TRBJ1-2
TGTGCCAGCAGTGAAGCCCCTCAGGGGTACTACGAGCAGTACTTC	CASSEAPQGYYEQYF	NA	once	TRBV6-1	TRBJ2-7
TGTGCCAGCAGCTGGGGTAGCGGGAGGAGCAATGAGCAGTTCTTC	CASSWGSGRSNEQFF	TRBD2	NA	TRBV27	TRBJ2-1
TGTGCCAGCAGTTCGGGACAGGGAAACTATGGCTACACCTTC	CASSSGQGNYGYTF	TRBD1	NA	TRBV28	TRBJ1-2
TGTGCCAGTTCCTGGGGGGGATGGGGCAATCAGCCCCAGCATTTT	CASSWGGWGNQPQHF	NA	NA	TRBV27	TRBJ1-5
TGTGCCAGCTCAACCGACGCTTTCTATGGCTACACCTTC	CASSTDAFYGYTF	NA	NA	TRBV18	TRBJ1-2
TGTGCCAGCAGTGGGGCCCAGGGGAACACTGAAGCTTTCTTT	CASSGAQGNTEAFF	NA	once	TRBV25-1	TRBJ1-1
TGTGCCAGCTCACCAGGACAGCAAGAACTCACTGAAGCTTTCTTT	CASSPGQQELTEAFF	NA	once	TRBV18	TRBJ1-1
TGTGCCAGCAGCGTAGCTTTTGGATCCGCTGGCTACACCTTC	CASSVAFGSAGYTF	NA	once	TRBV9	TRBJ1-2
TGTGCCAGCAGTGAAGCGCTTCGGACAGGGACTAATGAAAAACTGTTTTTT	CASSEALRTGTNEKLFF	TRBD1	NA	TRBV2	TRBJ1-4
TGTGCCAGCAGCAACGGACAGAACTACGAGCAGTACTTC	CASSNGQNYEQYF	NA	NA	TRBV7-9	TRBJ2-7
TGCGCCAGCAGCCAAGATCGGTATGAGCGGGGGACAGAGCAGTTCTTC	CASSQDRYERGTEQFF	TRBD2	NA	TRBV4-1	TRBJ2-1
TGTGCCAGCAGCTCTGGACTAGCGACCAACACCGGGGAGCTGTTTTTT	CASSSGLATNTGELFF	TRBD2	NA	TRBV5-8	TRBJ2-2
TGCGCCAGCAGCTTGGGGGACAGGTTATCGGACGAGCAGTACTTC	CASSLGDRLSDEQYF	TRBD1	NA	TRBV5-1	TRBJ2-7
TGCAGTGCCACGCGGGGGGAAAAACTGTTTTTT	CSATRGEKLFF	NA	NA	TRBV20-1	TRBJ1-4
TGTGCCAGCAGCTTAGGTCCCCAGGGTGCCTATAATTCACCCCTCCACTTT	CASSLGPQGAYNSPLHF	NA	NA	TRBV7-8	TRBJ1-6
TGTGCCAGCAGTCATGTCCCCCCGGAAAACATTCAGTACTTC	CASSHVPPENIQYF	NA	NA	TRBV7-9	TRBJ2-4
TGTGCCAGCAGCACCCGGACGGAAAACTATGGCTACACCTTC	CASSTRTENYGYTF	NA	NA	TRBV7-2	TRBJ1-2
TGCGCCAGCAGCGTTGACAGGGGAATTGGAAACACCATATATTTT	CASSVDRGIGNTIYF	TRBD1	NA	TRBV4-3	TRBJ1-3
TGCGCCAGCAGTGTTCGGGAGTATAGCGAGCAGTACTTC	CASSVREYSEQYF	NA	NA	TRBV10-2	TRBJ2-7
TGTGCCAGCAGCGTCCCCGGGGGCTATGGCTACACCTTC	CASSVPGGYGYTF	NA	NA	TRBV7-2	TRBJ1-2
TGTGCCAGCAGCCACCGGGACTTTAGCTCCCTCCACTTT	CASSHRDFSSLHF	NA	NA	TRBV14	TRBJ1-6
TGTGCCAGCAGCGAAACTAGCGGGATGGGCTACAATGAGCAGTTCTTC	CASSETSGMGYNEQFF	TRBD2	NA	TRBV5-4	TRBJ2-1
TGTGCCAGCAGTTACGGGGGGAGCCTCACAGATACGCAGTATTTT	CASSYGGSLTDTQYF	NA	NA	TRBV6-2/TRBV6-3	TRBJ2-3
TGTGCCATCAGTGAGGCGGCCAGGTCGAACACTGAAGCTTTCTTT	CAISEAARSNTEAFF	NA	NA	TRBV10-3	TRBJ1-1
TGTGCCAGCAGCTCAGGAGGCGGGGGAGGGCATCAGCCCCAGCATTTT	CASSSGGGGGHQPQHF	NA	NA	TRBV7-6	TRBJ1-5
TGTGCCGCCCAGGGTGCGAACACCGGGGAGCTGTTTTTT	CAAQGANTGELFF	NA	NA	TRBV10-3	TRBJ2-2
TGTGCCAGCAGCCAAGTCTGGGGGGCCAACGTCCTGACTTTC	CASSQVWGANVLTF	NA	NA	TRBV14	TRBJ2-6
TGCGCCAGCTCGCGCCGAACGGGGATAACAGATACGCAGTATTTT	CASSRRTGITDTQYF	NA	once	TRBV10-1	TRBJ2-3
TGCGCCAGCAGCTTCGGAGGCTACACCTTC	CASSFGGYTF	NA	NA	TRBV5-1	TRBJ1-2
TGCGCCAGCAGCTTGGGGGACAGATTCTACGAGCAGTACTTC	CASSLGDRFYEQYF	TRBD1	NA	TRBV5-1	TRBJ2-7
TGTGCCAGCAGTTACCCTGGACAGTACGGCTACACCTTC	CASSYPGQYGYTF	NA	NA	TRBV6-5	TRBJ1-2
TGTGCCACCAGCAACGACAGGGGGGAGAACACTGAAGCTTTCTTT	CATSNDRGENTEAFF	TRBD1	few	TRBV15	TRBJ1-1
TGTGCCAGCAGTTACGCGGGGGGGCGATACGAGCAGTACTTC	CASSYAGGRYEQYF	TRBD2	NA	TRBV6-2/TRBV6-3	TRBJ2-7
TGTGCCAGCAGGTGGACAGGCTCCGAGCAGTACTTC	CASRWTGSEQYF	TRBD1	once	TRBV12-3/TRBV12-4	TRBJ2-7
TGTGCCAGCAGTTTAGACAGGGGCAGCTCACCCCTCCACTTT	CASSLDRGSSPLHF	TRBD1	NA	TRBV27	TRBJ1-6
TGTGCCAGCACGGGGGCGCGAGAGACCCAGTACTTC	CASTGARETQYF	NA	NA	TRBV12-3/TRBV12-4	TRBJ2-5
TGTGCCAGCAGAGATAATCCCTTGAACACTGAAGCTTTCTTT	CASRDNPLNTEAFF	NA	once	TRBV11-1	TRBJ1-1
TGTGCCAGCCAGACCGGGACAGTAGCGTACGAGCAGTACTTC	CASQTGTVAYEQYF	TRBD1	NA	TRBV28	TRBJ2-7
TGTGCCAGCAGTCGAAGCGGGGGGCCCGTTTCCTTT	CASSRSGGPVSF	NA	NA	TRBV6-5	TRBJ1-1
TGTGCCACCAGCAGAGATAAGGCTAGCGGGAGAGCTGATACGCAGTATTTT	CATSRDKASGRADTQYF	TRBD2	NA	TRBV15	TRBJ2-3
TGTGCCAGCAGCCAGGGGGACAGTCCTAAGGGTCAGCCCCAGCATTTT	CASSQGDSPKGQPQHF	TRBD1	NA	TRBV7-9	TRBJ1-5
TGTGCCAGTAGTATCAGTGGGACAGGGGGCTCCTACGAGCAGTACTTC	CASSISGTGGSYEQYF	TRBD1	once	TRBV19	TRBJ2-7
TGCGCCAGCAGCCTCTCGGTTGACAGCTATGGCTACACCTTC	CASSLSVDSYGYTF	NA	NA	TRBV4-1	TRBJ1-2